The 28 T cell receptor beta chains below all came from one sample that was sequenced in a study of cytomegalovirus exposure and HLA in healthy donors (dated by TCRdb to about 2017). The library was produced with the immunoSEQ multiplex PCR assay. For the multiplex PCR, a mixture combining 60 forward primers for TCR Vbeta segments and 13 reverse primers for TCR Jbeta segments was used. The clones in this table, taken by TCRdb from immuneACCESS, are in-frame only. Not every clone is retained; where verified, under half of the shortfall comes from an unresolved V gene, and the cause of the rest is unknown. The sample includes over 150,000 clones, with around 80% observed a single time. The top ten clones comprise 1.2% to 1.5% of the sample. Sample: PBMCs. Receptor source: a young woman in good health and CMV-seropositive.

This clone has more than one count but fewer than ten. V is TRBV6-6 and J is TRBJ2-1, with D hard to call. The CDR3 length is 12 residues. With 6 bases removed from V and 10 bases from J, the gap between germline ends came to 13 bases. Germline CDR1 is MNHNY and CDR2 is SVGAGI (reference sequence). The CDR3 protein is CASSPPSPEQFF. CDR3 sequence (DNA): TGTGCCAGCAGCCCCCCTTCCCCGGAGCAGTTCTTC.

The J gene is TRBJ2-1, the V gene TRBV11-3, with 9 bases that match TRBD2. J gave up 5 bases and V 5 bases, and 10 bases lay outside the gene matches. Germline CDR1 is SGHNT and CDR2 is YENEEA. This CDR3 has 16 residues. The CDR3 sequence is CASSPSRAGGNNEQFF. The CDR3 DNA reads TGTGCCAGCAGCCCCTCTCGAGCGGGAGGTAACAATGAGCAGTTCTTC.

V is TRBV15 and J is TRBJ2-7; the D gene is possibly TRBD1 (6 bases). Trimming stripped 0 bases from V and 3 bases from J, with 15 bases between. This CDR3 is 16 amino acids long. Germline V gene sequence: CDR1 LNHNV, CDR2 YYDKDF (reference sequence). CDR3 region: CATSRDLAGVNYEQYF. The DNA for the CDR3 is TGTGCCACCAGCAGAGATCTAGCAGGGGTGAACTACGAGCAGTACTTC.

On this clone itself: No conserved phenylalanine or tryptophan ends this CDR3, so it is likely a read error. The chain has TRBV30 and TRBJ1-1; unclear D gene. Trimming removed 1 base at V and 11 bases at J, with 11 bases between. Germline V gene lookup returns CDR1 GTSNPN and CDR2 SVGIG (reference sequence). The CDR3 sequence is 11 residues long. CDR3 sequence (DNA): TGTGCCTGGAGTGAACTCGATTGGGCTTTCCTT. It yields the protein CAWSELDWAFL.

The chain has TRBV19 and TRBJ1-1; D gene unclear. The V gene lost 5 bases and the J gene lost 5 bases, with 9 bases spanning the gap. The CDR3 has 12 residues. Germline CDR1 LNHDA, CDR2 SQIVND (reference sequence). CDR3 loop: CASSFRETEAFF. The DNA for the CDR3 is TGTGCCAGTAGTTTCCGGGAGACTGAAGCTTTCTTT.

J is TRBJ1-2 and V is TRBV6-5; D is ambiguous. Germline CDR1 and CDR2: MNHEY and SVGAGI. V lost 6 bases, J lost 0 bases, and 5 bases lay in between. This CDR3 contains 12 residues. The CDR3 DNA follows: TGTGCCAGCAGCGAGACTAACTATGGCTACACCTTC. Translation: CASSETNYGYTF.

J is TRBJ2-7 and V is TRBV28; a weak D match, TRBD1 (5 bases). In germline, CDR1 is MDHEN, CDR2 SYDVKM. This CDR3 spans 12 amino acids. Trimming took off 5 bases at V and 3 bases at J, with 8 bases between the two ends. The CDR3 DNA reads as TGTGCCAGCAGTACCCAGGGCTACGAGCAGTACTTC. Its protein product is CASSTQGYEQYF.

The chain links TRBV19 to TRBJ1-3; no clear D gene. Trimming took 0 bases from V and 0 from J, leaving 3 bases between them. The CDR3 totals 14 residues. Germline V gene data show CDR1 as LNHDA and CDR2 as SQIVND (reference sequence). The CDR3 coding sequence is TGTGCCAGTAGTATAGAATACTCTGGAAACACCATATATTTT. Translating it yields CASSIEYSGNTIYF.

The chain joins TRBV7-8 to TRBJ2-1; no definite D call. CDR1 is SGHVS and CDR2 is FQNEAQ in the germline V gene. The CDR3 sequence is 15 residues long. Deletions cut 5 bases from V and 0 bases from J, with 11 bases between. The CDR3 sequence is CASSHDTTSYNEQFF. The CDR3 DNA reads as TGTGCCAGCAGCCACGACACCACCTCCTACAATGAGCAGTTCTTC.

CDR3 nucleotides: TGCGCCAGCAGCCAAGATCCGGGGGGTCAGCCCCAGCATTTT. This sequence encodes CASSQDPGGQPQHF. The genes are TRBV4-3 and TRBJ1-5; the D gene is possibly TRBD1 (5 bases). Germline lookup yields CDR1 LGHNA and CDR2 YSLEER. CDR3 size: 14 residues. The V and J ends lost 0 bases and 6 bases respectively, with 9 bases between them.

This chain uses TRBV14 with TRBJ1-1; no firm D call. V lost 1 base and J 10 bases, leaving 16 bases between the germline ends. CDR1 is SGHDN and CDR2 is FVKESK in the germline V gene. The length of the CDR3 is 14 residues. Written as DNA, the CDR3 is TGTGCCAGCAGCCAAGTGAGAGGGTTGGGGTTAGCTTTCTTT. Translating it yields CASSQVRGLGLAFF.

This chain uses TRBV28 with TRBJ2-3; the D gene is possibly TRBD2 (5 bases). CDR1 and CDR2 from the germline V gene are MDHEN and SYDVKM. Trimming stripped 8 bases from V and 2 bases from J, with 17 bases between. This CDR3 is 15 amino acids long. CDR3 protein: CASWRSGSHTDTQYF. CDR3 DNA sequence: TGTGCCAGCTGGAGGTCCGGGTCACACACAGATACGCAGTATTTT.

Note on this clone: Other DNA variants within this sample encode the same CDR3. The rearrangement links TRBV6-5 to TRBJ1-2; 8 bases are a match to TRBD1. Germline trimming cut 5 bases from V and 3 bases from J; bases unmatched to any gene: 2. CDR1 and CDR2 from the germline V gene are MNHEY and SVGAGI. The length of the CDR3 is 13 residues. CDR3 nucleotide sequence: TGTGCCAGCAGTACGACAGGGGACTATGGCTACACCTTC. Its translation: CASSTTGDYGYTF.

This clone was detected a few times. The chain recombines TRBV7-8 with TRBJ2-1; 14 nucleotides line up with TRBD2. Losses at the gene ends were 4 bases for V and 6 bases for J; bases not matched to a gene: 8. The CDR3 consists of 17 residues. Per germline, CDR1 SGHVS and CDR2 FQNEAQ. CDR3 DNA: TGTGCCAGCAGCTGGGGACTAGCGGGAGTAAGACCCAATGAGCAGTTCTTC. Its protein product is CASSWGLAGVRPNEQFF. Supplemented by reference TRBV7-8 and TRBJ2-1, the full variable domain reads GAGVSQSPRYKVAKRGQDVALRCDPISGHVSLFWYQQALGQGPEFLTYFQNEAQLDKSGLPSDRFFAERPEGSVSTLKIQRTQQEDSAVYLCASSWGLAGVRPNEQFFGPGTRLTVL.

V gene TRBV28 combines with J gene TRBJ2-5; 13 bases fit TRBD2. Per germline, CDR1 MDHEN and CDR2 SYDVKM. The CDR3 loop spans 17 amino acids. V shed 2 bases, J shed 4 bases, and the junction held 7 bases outside the gene matches. The CDR3 nucleotides read TGTGCCAGCAGTTTAGGACTAGCGGGAGTGGGGGGAGAGACCCAGTACTTC. It specifies CASSLGLAGVGGETQYF.

This clone came up once. The chain has TRBV5-1 and TRBJ2-5; TRBD1 aligns across 8 bases. This CDR3 comprises 14 residues. J gave up 5 bases and V 4 bases, and 7 bases lay outside the gene matches. Germline V lookup: CDR1 SGHRS, CDR2 YFSETQ. CDR3 coding DNA: TGCGCCAGCAGCCTGCAGGGGGCGGGGGAGACCCAGTACTTC. It specifies CASSLQGAGETQYF.

This chain connects TRBV4-2 to TRBJ1-5, with 9 bases fitting TRBD1. The junction had 3 bases not matched to a gene; V was cut back by 1 base and J by 5 bases. Germline loops: CDR1 LGHNA, CDR2 YNFKEQ. This CDR3 contains 15 residues. The CDR3 loop is CASSQARQGDQPQHF. The CDR3 coding sequence is TGTGCCAGCAGCCAAGCACGACAGGGGGATCAGCCCCAGCATTTT.

This rearrangement joins TRBV11-3 to TRBJ2-5, with a possible D match to TRBD2 (6 bases). V lost 6 bases to trimming and J lost 5 bases, with 16 bases between them. The CDR3 spans 14 residues. The germline V gene encodes CDR1 SGHNT and CDR2 YENEEA. Written as DNA, the CDR3 is TGTGCCAGCAGTCAGGGAGGAGATCTGGAGACCCAGTACTTC. It is translated as CASSQGGDLETQYF. The variable domain in full, with the rest retrieved from reference TRBV11-3 and TRBJ2-5, is EAGVVQSPRYKIIEKKQPVAFWCNPISGHNTLYWYLQNLGQGPELLIRYENEEAVDDSQLPKDRFSAERLKGVDSTLKIQPAELGDSAVYLCASSQGGDLETQYFGPGTRLLVL.

This chain joins TRBV27 and TRBJ2-7; the match to TRBD1 covers 7 bases. This CDR3 comprises 16 residues. In germline, CDR1 is MNHEY, CDR2 SMNVEV (reference sequence). The ends lost 6 bases at V and 1 base at J; junction bases unmatched: 12. The DNA of the CDR3 is TGTGCCAGCAGCCCCCGGCCGGACAGGACGTCCTACGAGCAGTACTTC. Protein: CASSPRPDRTSYEQYF.

In this sample, this clone turned up once. Other DNA sequences within the sample encode an identical CDR3. The CDR3 DNA reads TGCGCCAGCAGCCCGGGGGGCGCGGAGACCCAGTACTTC. Translated, it gives CASSPGGAETQYF. The chain combines TRBV5-1 with TRBJ2-5, with D possibly being TRBD2 (7 bases). CDR3 length: 13 amino acids. Trimming took off 4 bases at V and 5 bases at J, with 12 bases between the two ends. Germline CDR1 reads SGHRS; CDR2 reads YFSETQ.

The V and J genes are TRBV28 and TRBJ2-7; the match to TRBD2 covers 8 bases. V shed 4 bases and J 2 bases; nucleotides not matched to a gene: 7. Looked up from germline, CDR1 is MDHEN and CDR2 is SYDVKM. This CDR3 contains 15 residues. CDR3 protein: CASSSPGTSTYEQYF. The CDR3 bases are TGTGCCAGCAGTTCTCCCGGGACTAGTACCTACGAGCAGTACTTC.

The chain has TRBV7-3 and TRBJ2-3, with D possibly being TRBD2 (6 bases). The CDR3 is made up of 16 amino acids. Trimming pared 4 bases from V and 1 base from J, leaving 15 bases between. Germline values: CDR1 SGHTA, CDR2 FQGTGA. The CDR3 coding sequence is TGTGCCAGCAGCTACACAACTACGGGAGGCACAGATACGCAGTATTTT. Amino acid sequence: CASSYTTTGGTDTQYF.

The gene calls are TRBV11-3 and TRBJ2-5; 7 bases are shared with TRBD2. This CDR3 has 18 residues. The ends lost 5 bases at V and 5 bases at J; junction bases unmatched: 20. CDR1 is SGHNT and CDR2 is YENEEA in the germline V gene. The CDR3 nucleotides are TGTGCCAGCAGCACGCCGCTCGGGACTGGCGGGAGAGGCGAGACCCAGTACTTC. Its translation: CASSTPLGTGGRGETQYF.

The chain carries TRBV7-6 and TRBJ2-3; D possibly corresponds to TRBD1 (5 bases). The V end lost 4 bases, the J end lost 11 bases, and 13 bases lay between the germline ends. Germline assignment: CDR1 SGHVS and CDR2 FNYEAQ. This CDR3 is 12 amino acids long. CDR3 loop: CASSWPPQGQYF. CDR3 nucleotides: TGTGCCAGCAGCTGGCCTCCGCAGGGGCAGTATTTT.

The J gene is TRBJ2-7, the V gene TRBV6-6; 9 bases are a match to TRBD1. The germline V gene has CDR1 MNHNY and CDR2 SVGAGI (reference sequence). With V trimmed by 6 bases and J by 3 bases, 6 bases remained unmatched. This CDR3 has 14 amino acids. The CDR3 bases are TGTGCCAGCAGACCGACAGGGGGAAACTACGAGCAGTACTTC. It translates to CASRPTGGNYEQYF.

The rearrangement links TRBV28 to TRBJ1-5, with a weak D call TRBD1 (5 bases). The CDR3 has 14 amino acids. Germline V CDR1 and CDR2: MDHEN, SYDVKM. The V end lost 2 bases, the J end lost 11 bases, and 16 bases lay between the germline ends. CDR3 in DNA: TGTGCCAGCAGTTTAAAAGGGGCGGCCGTGTCCCAGCATTTT. Amino acid sequence: CASSLKGAAVSQHF.

The chain carries TRBV19 and TRBJ1-2; TRBD1 might be the D (6 bases). Germline lookup yields CDR1 LNHDA and CDR2 SQIVND (reference sequence). The CDR3 has 15 residues. Between the trimmed V and J ends, which lost 0 bases and 8 bases, there was a span of 16 bases. The CDR3 sequence is CASSIDRQGLGGYTF. Written as DNA, the CDR3 is TGTGCCAGTAGTATAGACCGGCAGGGGCTCGGAGGCTACACCTTC.

The chain combines TRBV28 with TRBJ1-1, with D possibly TRBD1 on 6 matching bases. V dropped 5 bases and J dropped 2 bases, with 18 bases sitting between them. Germline V gene lookup returns CDR1 MDHEN and CDR2 SYDVKM. This CDR3 has 16 amino acids. CDR3 sequence (DNA): TGTGCCAGCAGTGACAGGAAAAAGGGGCCCAACACTGAAGCTTTCTTT. Protein: CASSDRKKGPNTEAFF. The whole variable domain, filled in from reference TRBV28 and TRBJ1-1, reads DVKVTQSSRYLVKRTGEKVFLECVQDMDHENMFWYRQDPGLGLRLIYFSYDVKMKEKGDIPEGYSVSREKKERFSLILESASTNQTSMYLCASSDRKKGPNTEAFFGQGTRLTVV.